A single sample gave rise to the 5 T cell receptor beta chains below, sequenced in a study of T cell responses to AZD1222 COVID-19 vaccine. Generated by immunoSEQ multiplex PCR, the TCRdb table keeps only in-frame clones and is missing some. The sample has 90,000 or so clones; around 90% are singletons. The sample here was peripheral blood, taken on day 0 of AZD1222 vaccination. The receptors were sampled from an adult in good health.

Here the CDR3 reads CASSTGQGRDEAFF. In DNA, the CDR3 is TGTGCCAGTAGTACCGGACAGGGCCGTGATGAAGCTTTCTTT. This rearrangement joins TRBV19 to TRBJ1-1; TRBD1 agrees at 8 bases. V shed 4 bases and J 7 bases; nucleotides not matched to a gene: 8. The CDR3 sequence is 14 residues long. The germline V gene has CDR1 LNHDA and CDR2 SQIVND (reference sequence).

The chain is built from TRBV5-1 and TRBJ1-1; D call uncertain. CDR3 length equals 14 residues. CDR1 SGHRS and CDR2 YFSETQ come from the germline V gene. Trimming pared 0 bases from V and 0 bases from J, leaving 6 bases between. CDR3: CASSLAFMNTEAFF. CDR3 sequence (DNA): TGCGCCAGCAGCTTGGCCTTCATGAACACTGAAGCTTTCTTT.

This chain connects TRBV13 to TRBJ2-7; 8 positions agree with TRBD2. V was pared by 2 bases and J by 5 bases, with 8 bases of the junction left unmatched. Germline values: CDR1 PRHDT, CDR2 FYEKMQ (reference sequence). The CDR3 loop spans 15 amino acids. DNA for the CDR3: TGTGCCAGCAGCTTAAGCTCCGGGAGGGCCCACGAGCAGTACTTC. It encodes CASSLSSGRAHEQYF.

The chain employs TRBV10-2 and TRBJ1-1; a possible D gene is TRBD1 (5 bases). The CDR3 covers 13 residues. V was shortened by 6 bases and J by 8 bases, with 16 bases between the two germline ends. Germline V gene lookup returns CDR1 WSHSY and CDR2 SAAADI. The CDR3: CASRIQARGEAFF. DNA for the CDR3: TGCGCCAGCAGGATACAGGCCCGAGGGGAAGCTTTCTTT.

The CDR3 is CASSRLLALQETQYF. For the CDR3, the DNA is TGCGCCAGCAGCCGCCTACTAGCATTACAAGAGACCCAGTACTTC. The V gene is TRBV4-3, the J gene TRBJ2-5; weak D call: TRBD2 (6 bases). This CDR3 has 15 amino acids. The V gene lost 4 bases and the J gene lost 2 bases, with 14 bases spanning the gap. The germline gives CDR1 LGHNA, CDR2 YSLEER.